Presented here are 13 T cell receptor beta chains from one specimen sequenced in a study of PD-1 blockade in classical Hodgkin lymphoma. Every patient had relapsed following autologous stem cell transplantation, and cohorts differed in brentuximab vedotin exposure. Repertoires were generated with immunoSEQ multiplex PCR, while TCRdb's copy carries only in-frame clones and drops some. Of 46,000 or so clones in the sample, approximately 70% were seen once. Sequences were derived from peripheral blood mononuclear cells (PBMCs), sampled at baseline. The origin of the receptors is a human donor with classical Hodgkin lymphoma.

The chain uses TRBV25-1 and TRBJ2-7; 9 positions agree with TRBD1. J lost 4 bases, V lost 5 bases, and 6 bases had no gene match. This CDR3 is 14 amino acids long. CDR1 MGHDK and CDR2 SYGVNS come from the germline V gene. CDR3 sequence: CASSPGTGWYEQYF. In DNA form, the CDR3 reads TGTGCCAGCAGTCCCGGGACAGGGTGGTACGAGCAGTACTTC.

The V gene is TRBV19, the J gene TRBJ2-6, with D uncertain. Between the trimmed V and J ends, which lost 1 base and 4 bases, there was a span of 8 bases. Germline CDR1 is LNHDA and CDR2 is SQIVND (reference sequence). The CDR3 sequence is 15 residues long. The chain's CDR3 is CASSIGVTGANVLTF. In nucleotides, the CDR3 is TGTGCCAGTAGTATAGGGGTGACAGGGGCCAACGTCCTGACTTTC.

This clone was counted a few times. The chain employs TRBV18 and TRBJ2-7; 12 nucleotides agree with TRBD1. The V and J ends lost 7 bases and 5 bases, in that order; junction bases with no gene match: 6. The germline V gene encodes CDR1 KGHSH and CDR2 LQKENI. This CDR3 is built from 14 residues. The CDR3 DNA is TGTGCCAGCTTACCGGGACAGGGGGCTAACGAGCAGTACTTC. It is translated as CASLPGQGANEQYF.

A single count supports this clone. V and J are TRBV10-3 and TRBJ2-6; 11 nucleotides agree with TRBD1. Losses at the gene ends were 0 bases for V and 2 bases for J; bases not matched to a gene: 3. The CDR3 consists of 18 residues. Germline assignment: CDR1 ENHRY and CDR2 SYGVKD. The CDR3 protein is CAISESGTGGAGANVLTF. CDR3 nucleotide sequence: TGTGCCATCAGTGAGTCCGGGACAGGGGGTGCTGGGGCCAACGTCCTGACTTTC.

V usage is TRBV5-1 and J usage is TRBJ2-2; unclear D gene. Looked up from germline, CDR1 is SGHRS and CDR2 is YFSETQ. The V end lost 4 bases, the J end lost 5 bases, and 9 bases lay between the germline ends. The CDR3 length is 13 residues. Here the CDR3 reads CASSPDPTGELFF. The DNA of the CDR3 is TGCGCCAGCAGCCCGGACCCAACCGGGGAGCTGTTTTTT. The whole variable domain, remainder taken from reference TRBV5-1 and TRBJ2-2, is KAGVTQTPRYLIKTRGQQVTLSCSPISGHRSVSWYQQTPGQGLQFLFEYFSETQRNKGNFPGRFSGRQFSNSRSEMNVSTLELGDSALYLCASSPDPTGELFFGEGSRLTVL.

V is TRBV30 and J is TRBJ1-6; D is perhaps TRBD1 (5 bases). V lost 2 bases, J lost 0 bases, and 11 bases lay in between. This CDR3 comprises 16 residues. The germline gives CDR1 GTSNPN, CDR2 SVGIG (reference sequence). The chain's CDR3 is CAWSTGLSSYNSPLHF. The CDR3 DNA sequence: TGTGCCTGGAGTACAGGTCTGAGCTCCTATAATTCACCCCTCCACTTT. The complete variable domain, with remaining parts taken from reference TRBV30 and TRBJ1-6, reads SQTIHQWPATLVQPVGSPLSLECTVEGTSNPNLYWYRQAAGRGLQLLFYSVGIGQISSEVPQNLSASRPQDRQFILSSKKLLLSDSGFYLCAWSTGLSSYNSPLHFGNGTRLTVT.

The CDR3 bases are TGTGCTAGTGGTTCTTCGGGCTCCTATGGCTACACCTTC. It encodes CASGSSGSYGYTF. The J gene is TRBJ1-2, the V gene TRBV12-5; D remains ambiguous. Germline lookup yields CDR1 LGHNT and CDR2 FRNRAP. This CDR3 has 13 amino acids. With 4 bases removed from V and 4 bases from J, the gap between germline ends came to 10 bases.

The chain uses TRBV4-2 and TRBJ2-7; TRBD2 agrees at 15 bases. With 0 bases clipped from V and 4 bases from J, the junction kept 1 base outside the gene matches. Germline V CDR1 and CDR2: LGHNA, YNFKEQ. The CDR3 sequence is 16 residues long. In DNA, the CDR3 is TGTGCCAGCAGCCAAGAGGGACTAGCGGGAGGATACGAGCAGTACTTC. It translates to CASSQEGLAGGYEQYF.

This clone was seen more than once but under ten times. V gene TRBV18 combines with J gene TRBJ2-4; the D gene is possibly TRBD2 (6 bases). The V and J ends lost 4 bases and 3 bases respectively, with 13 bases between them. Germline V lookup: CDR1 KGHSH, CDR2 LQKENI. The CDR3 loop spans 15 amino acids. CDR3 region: CASSLSSDRKNIQYF. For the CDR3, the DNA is TGTGCCAGCTCACTCTCTAGCGACCGCAAAAACATTCAGTACTTC.

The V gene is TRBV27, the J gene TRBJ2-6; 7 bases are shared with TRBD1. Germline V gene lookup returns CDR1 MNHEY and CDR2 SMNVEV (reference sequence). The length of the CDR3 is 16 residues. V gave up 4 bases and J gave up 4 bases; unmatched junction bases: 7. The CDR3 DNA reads TGTGCCAGCAGTTCATTGACAGGGTTAGGGGCCAACGTCCTGACTTTC. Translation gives CASSSLTGLGANVLTF.

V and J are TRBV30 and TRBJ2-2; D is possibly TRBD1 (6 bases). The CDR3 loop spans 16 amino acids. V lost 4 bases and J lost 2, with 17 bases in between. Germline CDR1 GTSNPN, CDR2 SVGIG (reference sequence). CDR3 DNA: TGTGCCTGGACGTCAGGGGCCTTTACCAACACCGGGGAGCTGTTTTTT. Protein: CAWTSGAFTNTGELFF.

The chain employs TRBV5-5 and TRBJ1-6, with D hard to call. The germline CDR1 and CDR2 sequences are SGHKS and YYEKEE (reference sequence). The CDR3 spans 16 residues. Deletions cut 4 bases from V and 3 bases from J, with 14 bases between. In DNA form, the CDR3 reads TGTGCCAGCAGCGGAGACGCCTCCTTCTATAATTCACCCCTCCACTTT. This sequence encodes CASSGDASFYNSPLHF.

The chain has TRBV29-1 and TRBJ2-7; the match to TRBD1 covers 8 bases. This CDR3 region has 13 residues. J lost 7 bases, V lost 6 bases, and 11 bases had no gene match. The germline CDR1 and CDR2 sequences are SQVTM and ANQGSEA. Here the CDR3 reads CSVEDRVRREQYF. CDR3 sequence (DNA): TGCAGCGTCGAGGACAGGGTCCGAAGGGAGCAGTACTTC.